This paragraph reports one T cell receptor (beta chain). This entry belongs to a study of blood T cell repertoires in COVID-19. This CDR3 has 15 amino acids. Per the germline V gene, CDR1 is SGHRS and CDR2 is YFSETQ. Trimming left V 3 bases short and J 0 bases short, with 10 bases between. As processed by the authors: Counts of nucleated cells, estimated from reference gene primer amplification, were obtained. Using immunoSEQ multiplex PCR, the repertoire was profiled, and TCRdb retains in-frame clones only, with some absent. D and trimming come from the DNA, and the V and J calls and clone size come from that table. The sample records fewer than 450,000 clones, roughly 90% being singletons.

The source is a woman in her thirties or forties with acute COVID-19. Material: PBMCs or T cells enriched from blood (not recorded which). The chain uses TRBV5-1 and TRBJ2-1, with TRBD1 as a possible D gene (5 bases). In DNA, the CDR3 is TGCGCCAGCAGCTGGATGGGGCTCTCCTACAATGAGCAGTTCTTC. Protein product: CASSWMGLSYNEQFF.